This T cell receptor (beta chain) was identified during a study of cytomegalovirus exposure and HLA in healthy donors. 60 Vbeta and 13 Jbeta primers were used in PCR. Clones were read by immunoSEQ multiplex PCR, and TCRdb kept only the in-frame ones, dropping some. The sample holds approximately 120,000 clones, roughly 79% seen once. The receptor was isolated from a woman aged 45 to 65 in good health and CMV-seropositive. The sequenced material came from PBMCs.

The CDR3 DNA reads as TGCGCCAGCAGCTTAGGACTATCAGATACGCAGTATTTT. This translates into CASSLGLSDTQYF. The rearrangement links TRBV5-1 to TRBJ2-3; D possibly corresponds to TRBD2 (6 bases). From germline, CDR1 is SGHRS and CDR2 YFSETQ. Trimming removed 2 bases from V and 4 bases from J, with 8 bases in between. This CDR3 has 13 amino acids.